These 32 T cell receptor beta chains originate from one sample sequenced in a study of blood T cells in healthy people across ages. With a J-beta primer mix and a sample-barcoded 5' primer, a second PCR ran about 7 to 12 cycles. TCRdb recomputed calls from the 5' RACE reads with MiXCR, one row per CDR3 protein. The sample lists more than 1.4 million distinct CDR3 sequences; 42% were seen once. The sequenced material came from blood. These receptors came from a woman aged 18-30 years in good health.

The J gene is TRBJ2-3, the V gene TRBV20-1; D is possibly TRBD2 (6 bases). CDR3 size: 16 residues. The germline V gene has CDR1 DFQATT and CDR2 SNEGSKA (reference sequence). Trimming shortened V by 7 bases and J by 4 bases, and 24 bases separated the two germline ends. The CDR3 sequence: CSVPDGTSSLADTQYF. The CDR3 DNA is TGCAGTGTTCCAGATGGTACTAGCAGTTTGGCAGATACGCAGTATTTT.

This clonotype has only a few counts. The chain joins TRBV3-1 to TRBJ2-3, with 8 bases matching TRBD2. The CDR3 consists of 16 residues. In germline, CDR1 is LGHDT, CDR2 YNNKEL (reference sequence). Trimming removed 1 base from V and 4 bases from J; junction bases left unmatched: 7. CDR3 in amino acids: CASSQGGAGVADTQYF. In nucleotides, the CDR3 is TGTGCCAGCAGCCAAGGGGGAGCGGGAGTGGCAGATACGCAGTATTTT.

This clonotype was seen ten or more times. The chain is built from TRBV4-2 and TRBJ2-7; D is unclear. The V end lost 0 bases, the J end lost 5 bases, and 11 bases lay between the germline ends. The CDR3 contains 14 residues. The germline CDR1 and CDR2 sequences are LGHNA and YNFKEQ. The CDR3 reads CASSQDPVPNEQYF. CDR3 coding DNA: TGTGCCAGCAGCCAAGATCCGGTCCCCAACGAGCAGTACTTC.

The chain uses TRBV13 and TRBJ2-7, with 9 positions matching TRBD2. There are 17 residues in the CDR3. Germline assignment: CDR1 PRHDT and CDR2 FYEKMQ (reference sequence). After removal of 0 bases from V and 3 bases from J, the junction contained 9 bases not matched to a gene. This chain's CDR3 is CASSLGVLAGFNYEQYF. The CDR3 nucleotides read TGTGCCAGCAGCTTAGGCGTCCTAGCGGGATTTAACTACGAGCAGTACTTC.

This chain uses TRBV10-3 with TRBJ2-3; 7 nucleotides line up with TRBD1. With 8 bases clipped from V and 4 bases from J, the junction kept 6 bases outside the gene matches. CDR1 and CDR2 from the germline V gene are ENHRY and SYGVKD. The length of the CDR3 is 13 residues. The chain's CDR3 is CAISPGQPDTQYF. The CDR3 nucleotides read TGTGCCATCTCTCCGGGACAGCCAGATACGCAGTATTTT.

This clonotype was seen a handful of times. The chain couples TRBV6-1 to TRBJ1-2; perhaps TRBD1 as D (5 bases). Germline CDR1 MNHNS, CDR2 SASEGT. Trimming removed 7 bases from V and 7 bases from J, with 37 bases in between. The CDR3 length is 20 residues. This CDR3 is CASTPTGRAAGDGGPCGYTF. As DNA, the CDR3 is TGTGCCAGCACTCCAACCGGCCGAGCGGCCGGAGATGGGGGTCCATGTGGCTACACCTTC.

The chain joins TRBV24-1 to TRBJ2-1, with TRBD2 identical over 7 bases. The CDR3 spans 13 residues. CDR1 is KGHDR and CDR2 is SFDVKD in the germline V gene. V lost 3 bases and J lost 7; bases outside the gene matches: 2. CDR3 bases: TGTGCCACCAGTGATCCTAGCGGAAATGAGCAGTTCTTC. Translated, it gives CATSDPSGNEQFF.

This chain connects TRBV7-9 to TRBJ2-6; TRBD1 is a possible D gene (6 bases). Germline CDR1 SEHNR, CDR2 FQNEAQ (reference sequence). V was trimmed by 9 bases and J by 0 bases, leaving 15 bases between them. The CDR3 has 16 amino acids. The chain's CDR3 is CASHPGQTSGANVLTF. The CDR3 DNA reads as TGTGCCAGTCACCCAGGACAGACCTCTGGGGCCAACGTCCTGACTTTC.

This clonotype was seen only a few times. V usage is TRBV6-6 and J usage is TRBJ1-1, with D possibly TRBD1 on 6 matching bases. V was pared by 5 bases and J by 4 bases, with 14 bases between. This CDR3 spans 14 amino acids. CDR1 and CDR2 from the germline V gene are MNHNY and SVGAGI (reference sequence). CDR3 in amino acids: CASSGGARGTEAFF. CDR3 coding DNA: TGTGCCAGCAGTGGGGGGGCCCGGGGCACTGAAGCTTTCTTT.

V gene TRBV12-3 or TRBV12-4 combines with J gene TRBJ2-1, with 7 bases fitting TRBD1. The end of the DNA is better explained by TRBJ2-7, so the J call may be wrong. CDR3 length: 17 residues. Written as DNA, the CDR3 is TGTGCCAGCAGTTTCCTAGGGGGCCTTAGCTCCTACAATGAGCAGTACTTC. Residues: CASSFLGGLSSYNEQYF.

This clonotype was observed a handful of times. The V and J genes are TRBV21-1 and TRBJ2-5; the table names TRBD2, a call not compared with the DNA. TRBV21-1 is shown as a pseudogene. There are 16 residues in the CDR3. CDR3 in DNA: TGTGCCAGCAGCAAAGTGGCACTAGTGGGGTGGGAGACCCAGTACTTC. Protein product: CASSKVALVGWETQYF.

This clonotype was picked up a small number of times. This chain links TRBV14 with TRBJ1-2, with a weak D call TRBD1 (5 bases). V was cut by 1 base and J by 8 bases, with 11 bases left in between. The CDR3 is 13 residues long. Germline CDR1 and CDR2: SGHDN and FVKESK. The CDR3: CASSQGGPGGYTF. As DNA, the CDR3 is TGTGCCAGCAGCCAAGGGGGCCCTGGAGGCTACACCTTC.

This clonotype was detected a few times. This sequence joins TRBV9 and TRBJ1-4; D perhaps matches TRBD1 (5 bases). The CDR3 loop spans 17 amino acids. Per the germline V gene, CDR1 is SGDLS and CDR2 is YYNGEE. V was cut by 0 bases and J by 2 bases, with 14 bases left in between. The CDR3 nucleotides read TGTGCCAGCAGCGTAGCTGGGGGTGCAAGCACTAATGAAAAACTGTTTTTT. Its translation is CASSVAGGASTNEKLFF.

This clonotype was seen a few times. The V call is TRBV7-9, the J call TRBJ2-1, with 7 bases lining up with TRBD2. Germline V gene data show CDR1 as SEHNR and CDR2 as FQNEAQ (reference sequence). V shed 5 bases and J 6 bases; nucleotides not matched to a gene: 13. This CDR3 spans 16 amino acids. This CDR3 is CASSKRGGSFGNEQFF. CDR3 in DNA: TGTGCCAGCAGCAAGAGGGGCGGGAGCTTTGGCAATGAGCAGTTCTTC.

CDR3 coding DNA: TGTGCCGGCACCGGACAGGGGGGCTACGAGCAGTACTTC. Translated: CAGTGQGGYEQYF. The rearrangement joins TRBV27 to TRBJ2-7; TRBD1 matches 10 bases. V shed 11 bases, J shed 3 bases, and the junction held 7 bases outside the gene matches. The germline gives CDR1 MNHEY, CDR2 SMNVEV (reference sequence). The CDR3 has 13 amino acids.

This clonotype was detected only a few times. This rearrangement joins TRBV15 to TRBJ2-5; 8 bases are shared with TRBD2. CDR3 length: 17 amino acids. V gave up 0 bases and J gave up 4 bases; unmatched junction bases: 10. Germline V CDR1 and CDR2: LNHNV, YYDKDF (reference sequence). The chain's CDR3 is CATSRDQTSEGGETQYF. CDR3 DNA sequence: TGTGCCACCAGCAGAGATCAGACTAGCGAGGGGGGAGAGACCCAGTACTTC. Variable domain in full (rest from reference TRBV15 and TRBJ2-5): DAMVIQNPRYQVTQFGKPVTLSCSQTLNHNVMYWYQQKSSQAPKLLFHYYDKDFNNEADTPDNFQSRRPNTSFCFLDIRSPGLGDTAMYLCATSRDQTSEGGETQYFGPGTRLLVL.

CDR3 nucleotides: TGTGCCAGCAGCCAATCGGGGGCCAAAAACATTCAGTACTTC. Residues: CASSQSGAKNIQYF. The chain has TRBV3-1 and TRBJ2-4, with D perhaps TRBD2 (5 bases). The germline CDR1 and CDR2 sequences are LGHDT and YNNKEL (reference sequence). The CDR3 covers 14 residues. The ends were cut back, 2 bases at V and 1 base at J, with 6 bases in the middle.

This clonotype was observed a few times. The V gene is TRBV6-6, the J gene TRBJ1-2; D is uncertain. From germline, CDR1 is MNHNY and CDR2 SVGAGI (reference sequence). The V end was cut by 8 bases, the J end by 3 bases, with 19 bases between. The CDR3 runs to 15 residues. Written as DNA, the CDR3 is TGTGCCAGCGGAAGGTATGGGAGCCCAGACTATGGCTACACCTTC. Translating it yields CASGRYGSPDYGYTF.

This rearrangement joins TRBV24-1 to TRBJ2-3; TRBD2 is a possible D gene (5 bases). CDR3 length: 11 residues. Germline V gene lookup returns CDR1 KGHDR and CDR2 SFDVKD. Trimming pared 5 bases from V and 9 bases from J, leaving 8 bases between. Here the CDR3 DNA reads TGTGCCACCAGTGGGACGGGGACGCAGTATTTT. This gives the protein CATSGTGTQYF.

V and J are TRBV20-1 and TRBJ2-7; D unclear. Germline loops: CDR1 DFQATT, CDR2 SNEGSKA (reference sequence). The CDR3 sequence is 12 residues long. Trimming took off 8 bases at V and 3 bases at J, with 14 bases between the two ends. The CDR3 here is CSSSGGRYEQYF. CDR3 coding DNA: TGCAGTTCCTCAGGTGGGCGCTACGAGCAGTACTTC.

This rearrangement joins TRBV12-3 or TRBV12-4 to TRBJ2-4, with unresolved D. V was shortened by 5 bases and J by 6 bases, with 14 bases between the two germline ends. The CDR3 has 14 amino acids. The DNA of the CDR3 is TGTGCCAGCAGTGTTGGGCTAGAACGAAACATTCAGTACTTC. It yields the protein CASSVGLERNIQYF.

A word on this clonotype: A junction boundary mismatches the germline segment, possibly from a read error. The chain couples TRBV7-9 to TRBJ2-5; D could derive from TRBD1 or TRBD2 (5 bases each). The CDR3 is 15 residues long. Germline values: CDR1 SEHNR, CDR2 FQNEAQ (reference sequence). As DNA, the CDR3 is TGTGCCAGCGGCTTACGGTTGGTGGGGGAAGAAACCCAGTACTTC. Translation: CASGLRLVGEETQYF.

The chain is built from TRBV29-1 and TRBJ2-7, with D possibly TRBD2 on 5 matching bases. The better agreement between TRBJ2-5 and the DNA end casts doubt on the J call. This CDR3 is built from 14 residues. Looked up from germline, CDR1 is SQVTM and CDR2 is ANQGSEA. The CDR3: CSVGRQYLKETQYF. CDR3 bases: TGCAGCGTTGGGAGGCAGTACCTAAAAGAGACCCAGTACTTC.

Comments on this clonotype: At one end, the junction sequence differs from germline, possibly due to a read error. The chain combines TRBV27 with TRBJ2-3; tentative D call: TRBD2 (6 bases). Germline V gene sequence: CDR1 MNHEY, CDR2 SMNVEV (reference sequence). The CDR3 extends over 16 amino acids. The chain's CDR3 is CASSPGGGRGTDTQYF. The CDR3 region has the DNA TGCGCCAGCAGTCCCGGAGGAGGGAGAGGCACAGATACGCAGTATTTT.

The J gene is TRBJ1-3, the V gene TRBV29-1; D not resolved. The germline V and J ends were trimmed by 0 bases and 1 base, with 7 bases remaining between them. Per germline, CDR1 SQVTM and CDR2 ANQGSEA. This CDR3 comprises 14 residues. CDR3 DNA sequence: TGCAGCGTTGAAGACGATATGTCTGGAAACACCATATATTTT. Translating it yields CSVEDDMSGNTIYF.

A few counts support this clonotype. This rearrangement joins TRBV20-1 to TRBJ2-3, with 14 bases identical to TRBD2. V lost 2 bases and J lost 13; bases outside the gene matches: 8. This CDR3 spans 14 amino acids. Germline values: CDR1 DFQATT, CDR2 SNEGSKA (reference sequence). CDR3 bases: TGCAGTGCTAGACTGACTAGCGGGGGGGAACCTAAGTATTTT. As protein: CSARLTSGGEPKYF.

The chain recombines TRBV5-1 with TRBJ2-1; a possible D gene is TRBD2 (5 bases). The closer fit of TRBJ2-7 to the DNA end suggests the J call may be wrong. Germline CDR1 and CDR2: SGHRS and YFSETQ. The CDR3 has 14 residues. CDR3 residues: CASSLGETYNEQYF. CDR3 DNA: TGCGCCAGCAGCTTGGGGGAGACCTACAATGAGCAGTACTTC.

This chain joins TRBV4-1 and TRBJ2-1; no reliable D call. This CDR3 region has 13 residues. Per germline, CDR1 MGHRA and CDR2 YSYEKL. The ends were cut back, 4 bases at V and 2 bases at J, with 6 bases in the middle. Written as DNA, the CDR3 is TGCGCCAGCAGCCCCGCTACCTACAATGAGCAGTTCTTC. This translates into CASSPATYNEQFF.

The chain carries TRBV12-3 or TRBV12-4 and TRBJ1-1, with unresolved D. The CDR3 loop spans 14 amino acids. The V gene lost 3 bases and the J gene lost 1 base, with 9 bases spanning the gap. CDR3 nucleotide sequence: TGTGCCAGCAGTTTGACTCCTTGGAACACTGAAGCTTTCTTT. This sequence encodes CASSLTPWNTEAFF.

The chain is built from TRBV7-9 and TRBJ1-1; 9 nucleotides line up with TRBD1. The V segment lost 5 bases and the J segment 0 bases; nucleotides outside the gene matches: 10. CDR3 length equals 17 residues. In germline, CDR1 is SEHNR, CDR2 FQNEAQ (reference sequence). The CDR3 sequence: CASSRGTGLIMNTEAFF. The CDR3 DNA follows: TGTGCCAGCAGCCGGGGGACAGGGTTAATTATGAACACTGAAGCTTTCTTT.

This clonotype was observed a handful of times. The chain employs TRBV7-6 and TRBJ2-7; D is perhaps TRBD1 (5 bases). Germline CDR1 reads SGHVS; CDR2 reads FNYEAQ. V was clipped by 5 bases and J by 1 base, with 12 bases between them. The CDR3 is 14 amino acids. DNA for the CDR3: TGTGCCAGCAGCCCCTACAGGAGTTCCTACGAGCAGTACTTC. Its protein is CASSPYRSSYEQYF.

The chain couples TRBV18 to TRBJ2-7, with 8 nucleotides matching TRBD1. The CDR3 sequence is 13 residues long. V was pared by 3 bases and J by 9 bases, with 7 bases of the junction left unmatched. Per the germline V gene, CDR1 is KGHSH and CDR2 is LQKENI. The CDR3 coding sequence is TGTGCCAGCTCACCGGGACAGGAGTGCGGGCAGTACTTC. This translates into CASSPGQECGQYF. The whole variable domain, filled in from reference TRBV18 and TRBJ2-7, reads NAGVMQNPRHLVRRRGQEARLRCSPMKGHSHVYWYRQLPEEGLKFMVYLQKENIIDESGMPKERFSAEFPKEGPSILRIQQVVRGDSAAYFCASSPGQECGQYFGPGTRLTVT.